The clone carrying this TCR beta chain was seen only a few times. The target antigen is unknown. The data derive from a study of cytomegalovirus exposure and HLA in healthy donors. Study information: Researchers previously reported finding fewer than 140 million unique TCR beta sequences from around 200 million T cells. Genetic ancestry analysis placed under 90% of the 398 donors that were genotyped in the Caucasian-associated cluster.

Findings and caveats of the study: In vitro work confirmed that three CMV-associated chains recognize CMV antigens. Associated with cytomegalovirus, according to the listing, were 150 to 200 TCR beta chains.

J gave up 1 base and V 4 bases, and 10 bases lay outside the gene matches. The CDR3 length is 17 residues. Germline V gene lookup returns CDR1 LGHNA and CDR2 YNFKEQ. Primers included in the PCR were 60 Vbeta and 13 Jbeta primers. Profiled with immunoSEQ multiplex PCR; TCRdb holds only in-frame clones, not every one. The sample contains 130,000 or so clones, roughly 70% of which appear only once. The specimen was PBMCs. The chain is built from TRBV4-2 and TRBJ2-5; TRBD2 aligns across 9 bases. The receptor's source is a woman between 40 and 55 years old in good health and CMV-seropositive. CDR3: CASSPNGDSGGQETQYF. CDR3 bases: TGTGCCAGCAGCCCTAACGGCGATAGCGGGGGCCAAGAGACCCAGTACTTC.